Following are 8 T cell receptor beta chains from one sample sequenced in a study of PD-1 blockade in classical Hodgkin lymphoma. TCRdb's table, derived via immunoSEQ multiplex PCR, lists solely in-frame clones and lacks some. The table shows about 51,000 clones, with roughly 80% occurring only once. Time point of the sample: cycle 4 day 1 (C4D1), after 5 to 7 weeks of nivolumab. Every patient had relapsed following autologous stem cell transplantation, and cohorts differed in brentuximab vedotin exposure. Material: peripheral blood mononuclear cells (PBMCs), obtained before the fourth cycle of nivolumab. The receptors derive from a human donor with classical Hodgkin lymphoma.

Points on this clone: At one of its ends the junction is not consistent with the germline gene, which may arise from a read error. The chain employs TRBV11-2 and TRBJ2-1, with D unclear. The CDR3 is made up of 13 amino acids. Germline V CDR1 and CDR2: SGHAT, FQNNGV. The CDR3 here is CASSPELYNKQFF. The CDR3 DNA reads TGTGCCAGCAGCCCCGAACTCTACAATAAGCAGTTCTTC.

In this sample, this clone turned up a few times. The chain employs TRBV27 and TRBJ2-1; 9 bases match TRBD2. Germline assignment: CDR1 MNHEY and CDR2 SMNVEV (reference sequence). V shed 3 bases and J 7 bases; nucleotides not matched to a gene: 13. The length of the CDR3 is 17 residues. The CDR3 DNA reads as TGTGCCAGCAGTTTCGGATTAGCGGGAGCCCTTTATAATGAGCAGTTCTTC. It codes for CASSFGLAGALYNEQFF.

This clone was seen only a few times. This chain links TRBV2 with TRBJ1-4; the D gene is possibly TRBD1 (5 bases). Deletions cut 8 bases from V and 6 bases from J, with 19 bases between. Germline V CDR1 and CDR2: SNHLY, FYNNEI. This CDR3 contains 15 residues. The CDR3 sequence is CASSDTGRIDEKLFF. In DNA, the CDR3 is TGTGCCAGCTCCGATACGGGGCGTATTGATGAAAAACTGTTTTTT. The whole variable domain, remainder taken from reference TRBV2 and TRBJ1-4, is EPEVTQTPSHQVTQMGQEVILRCVPISNHLYFYWYRQILGQKVEFLVSFYNNEISEKSEIFDDQFSVERPDGSNFTLKIRSTKLEDSAMYFCASSDTGRIDEKLFFGSGTQLSVL.

This chain links TRBV6-1 with TRBJ1-3; D uncertain. CDR3 length: 15 residues. The ends were cut back, 5 bases at V and 2 bases at J, with 13 bases in the middle. CDR1 is MNHNS, CDR2 SASEGT, per germline. CDR3 sequence reads: CASSMASATGNTIYF. The DNA for the CDR3 is TGTGCCAGCAGTATGGCCTCTGCCACTGGAAACACCATATATTTT.

The V gene is TRBV19, the J gene TRBJ1-1; tentative D call: TRBD1 (6 bases). Trimming took off 5 bases at V and 10 bases at J, with 14 bases between the two ends. The length of the CDR3 is 12 residues. Looked up from germline, CDR1 is LNHDA and CDR2 is SQIVND (reference sequence). In DNA form, the CDR3 reads TGTGCCAGTAGTCCCAGAGGGGGAGCAGCTTTCTTT. Translated: CASSPRGGAAFF.

The J gene is TRBJ1-1, the V gene TRBV5-4, with 7 bases matching TRBD1. After removal of 0 bases from V and 2 bases from J, the junction contained 4 bases not matched to a gene. The CDR3 contains 15 residues. Germline V lookup: CDR1 SGHNT, CDR2 YYREEE (reference sequence). The CDR3 is CASSLEQGRNTEAFF. The CDR3 DNA reads TGTGCCAGCAGCTTGGAACAGGGGAGAAACACTGAAGCTTTCTTT.

V is TRBV9 and J is TRBJ1-3; TRBD1 matches at 7 bases. The CDR3 spans 14 residues. CDR1 SGDLS and CDR2 YYNGEE come from the germline V gene. V dropped 4 bases and J dropped 4; count of bases not matched to a gene: 5. The DNA for the CDR3 is TGTGCCAGCAGCATCGGACAGGAGGGAAACACCATATATTTT. It translates to CASSIGQEGNTIYF.

The rearrangement joins TRBV11-3 to TRBJ2-7; possibly TRBD1 for D (5 bases). V was cut by 4 bases and J by 6 bases, with 10 bases left in between. Looked up from germline, CDR1 is SGHNT and CDR2 is YENEEA. The CDR3 sequence is 12 residues long. The CDR3 loop reads CASSSLRGEQYF. Written as DNA, the CDR3 is TGTGCCAGCAGCTCCCTAAGGGGCGAGCAGTACTTC.